These 18 T cell receptor beta chains came from one sample sequenced in a study of T cells in localized non-small cell lung cancer. Method: immunoSEQ multiplex PCR; TCRdb's copy keeps in-frame clones and lacks some. The sample consists of under 150,000 clones, around 90% of them appearing once. The sequenced sample was peripheral blood, obtained before any cancer treatment. Source of these receptors: a female donor at least 60 years old with stage I lung adenocarcinoma.

The V call is TRBV28, the J call TRBJ2-7, with 9 nucleotides matching TRBD1. With 6 bases clipped from V and 3 bases from J, the junction kept 15 bases outside the gene matches. The CDR3 has 17 amino acids. The germline CDR1 and CDR2 sequences are MDHEN and SYDVKM. This chain's CDR3 is CASRFASLGGQGYEQYF. The CDR3 DNA reads as TGTGCCAGCAGATTTGCGTCTCTCGGGGGACAGGGCTACGAGCAGTACTTC.

The chain carries TRBV9 and TRBJ2-3; 9 nucleotides agree with TRBD2. In germline, CDR1 is SGDLS, CDR2 YYNGEE. This CDR3 spans 16 amino acids. V shed 0 bases and J 9 bases; nucleotides not matched to a gene: 11. The CDR3 DNA follows: TGTGCCAGCAGCGTAGGGTGGGCTAGCGGGGCAGTCACGCAGTATTTT. Protein: CASSVGWASGAVTQYF.

The chain has TRBV27 and TRBJ1-3; 7 bases are shared with TRBD1. The V gene end was trimmed by 5 bases and the J gene end by 1 base; junction bases not matched to a gene: 8. Germline V gene data show CDR1 as MNHEY and CDR2 as SMNVEV (reference sequence). There are 16 residues in the CDR3. The CDR3 loop reads CASSMKGGASGNTIYF. Written as DNA, the CDR3 is TGTGCCAGCAGTATGAAAGGGGGCGCATCTGGAAACACCATATATTTT.

The gene calls are TRBV29-1 and TRBJ2-3; the match to TRBD1 covers 9 bases. J lost 2 bases, V lost 8 bases, and 8 bases had no gene match. CDR1 is SQVTM and CDR2 is ANQGSEA in the germline V gene. The CDR3 runs 14 residues. In DNA, the CDR3 is TGCAGCACAGGACAGGGGTTGAACACAGATACGCAGTATTTT. Amino acid sequence: CSTGQGLNTDTQYF.

This chain joins TRBV28 and TRBJ2-5; 9 nucleotides align to TRBD2. The CDR3 loop spans 15 amino acids. V lost 4 bases to trimming and J lost 1 base; unmatched junction nucleotides: 4. The germline V gene encodes CDR1 MDHEN and CDR2 SYDVKM. CDR3 protein: CASSSAGGGQETQYF. CDR3 nucleotides: TGTGCCAGCAGTTCCGCGGGGGGGGGCCAAGAGACCCAGTACTTC.

This chain links TRBV7-3 with TRBJ2-3, with TRBD2 as a possible D gene (5 bases). Germline lookup yields CDR1 SGHTA and CDR2 FQGTGA. The V gene lost 4 bases and the J gene lost 2 bases, with 13 bases spanning the gap. This CDR3 region has 15 residues. The CDR3 reads CASSSGPGVTDTQYF. CDR3 sequence (DNA): TGTGCCAGCAGCTCCGGCCCCGGGGTCACAGATACGCAGTATTTT.

The rearrangement links TRBV2 to TRBJ1-1; D might be TRBD1 (5 bases). Germline loops: CDR1 SNHLY, CDR2 FYNNEI. The V end was cut by 1 base, the J end by 0 bases, with 18 bases between. The length of the CDR3 is 18 residues. CDR3 protein: CASSEGGLRGRVNTEAFF. In nucleotides, the CDR3 is TGTGCCAGCAGTGAAGGGGGGTTGCGGGGTCGCGTGAACACTGAAGCTTTCTTT.

The chain is built from TRBV9 and TRBJ1-2, with TRBD1 as a possible D gene (5 bases). CDR1 is SGDLS, CDR2 YYNGEE, per germline. CDR3 length: 15 residues. With 1 base removed from V and 6 bases from J, the gap between germline ends came to 16 bases. CDR3 in amino acids: CASSVRIGAIDGYTF. The CDR3 bases are TGTGCCAGCAGCGTAAGAATTGGGGCTATCGATGGCTACACCTTC.

Ten or more counts support this clone. The chain joins TRBV6-5 to TRBJ2-7, with TRBD2 matching 7 bases. This CDR3 is built from 14 residues. The V and J ends lost 4 bases and 5 bases, in that order; junction bases with no gene match: 8. CDR1 is MNHEY, CDR2 SVGAGI, per germline. CDR3 in amino acids: CASSLREYANEQYF. As DNA, the CDR3 is TGTGCCAGCAGTTTGCGGGAGTATGCCAACGAGCAGTACTTC.

This rearrangement joins TRBV5-1 to TRBJ2-3, with D possibly being TRBD2 (6 bases). V lost 4 bases and J 1 base, leaving 16 bases between the germline ends. The CDR3 spans 16 residues. Germline V gene sequence: CDR1 SGHRS, CDR2 YFSETQ. CDR3 DNA sequence: TGCGCCAGCAGCGCCGGGAGCTCTTGGGGCACAGATACGCAGTATTTT. Residues: CASSAGSSWGTDTQYF.

The chain carries TRBV7-8 and TRBJ1-4, with D unclear. The CDR3 length is 14 residues. Trimming took 1 base from V and 3 from J, leaving 6 bases between them. Germline CDR1 SGHVS, CDR2 FQNEAQ. CDR3 DNA sequence: TGTGCCAGCAGCTTAGGGGGATCTAATGAAAAACTGTTTTTT. This translates into CASSLGGSNEKLFF. The whole variable domain, remainder taken from reference TRBV7-8 and TRBJ1-4, is GAGVSQSPRYKVAKRGQDVALRCDPISGHVSLFWYQQALGQGPEFLTYFQNEAQLDKSGLPSDRFFAERPEGSVSTLKIQRTQQEDSAVYLCASSLGGSNEKLFFGSGTQLSVL.

The gene calls are TRBV5-1 and TRBJ1-1; possible D gene TRBD1, 5 bases. The germline V gene encodes CDR1 SGHRS and CDR2 YFSETQ. This CDR3 has 15 residues. Deletions cut 4 bases from V and 1 base from J, with 14 bases between. The CDR3 is CASSDGRGANTEAFF. The CDR3 region has the DNA TGCGCCAGCAGCGATGGAAGGGGAGCGAACACTGAAGCTTTCTTT.

The chain is built from TRBV4-2 and TRBJ2-7, with D unresolved. V dropped 4 bases and J dropped 3 bases, with 19 bases sitting between them. The germline gives CDR1 LGHNA, CDR2 YNFKEQ. The CDR3 has 16 amino acids. CDR3: CASSREGSQSGYEQYF. CDR3 nucleotide sequence: TGTGCCAGCAGCCGGGAAGGGTCCCAGTCGGGCTACGAGCAGTACTTC.

V usage is TRBV5-4 and J usage is TRBJ1-6; D perhaps matches TRBD1 (6 bases). The CDR3 consists of 15 residues. Deletions cut 4 bases from V and 5 bases from J, with 13 bases between. Germline V gives CDR1 SGHNT, CDR2 YYREEE (reference sequence). CDR3 in amino acids: CASSSGQINNSPLHF. The CDR3 region has the DNA TGTGCCAGCAGCAGCGGACAGATTAATAATTCACCCCTCCACTTT.

Written as DNA, the CDR3 is TGCGCCAGCAGCTTGGGCTCCTCTTACGAGCAGTACTTC. Protein sequence: CASSLGSSYEQYF. V gene TRBV5-1 combines with J gene TRBJ2-7; D remains ambiguous. V lost 0 bases to trimming and J lost 4 bases, with 8 bases between them. CDR3 length: 13 amino acids. Germline V gene lookup returns CDR1 SGHRS and CDR2 YFSETQ. The full variable domain, its missing parts supplied by reference TRBV5-1 and TRBJ2-7, is KAGVTQTPRYLIKTRGQQVTLSCSPISGHRSVSWYQQTPGQGLQFLFEYFSETQRNKGNFPGRFSGRQFSNSRSEMNVSTLELGDSALYLCASSLGSSYEQYFGPGTRLTVT.

This clone was observed a handful of times. This chain joins TRBV14 and TRBJ2-2; D ambiguous. Germline V gene data show CDR1 as SGHDN and CDR2 as FVKESK. CDR3 length: 15 residues. V was trimmed by 2 bases and J by 6 bases, leaving 13 bases between them. The CDR3 DNA reads TGTGCCAGCAGCCAATTGGTTGGGGATCCCGGGGAGCTGTTTTTT. It yields the protein CASSQLVGDPGELFF.

The chain combines TRBV28 with TRBJ1-2; 8 nucleotides align to TRBD1. J gave up 6 bases and V 5 bases, and 17 bases lay outside the gene matches. The CDR3 has 17 residues. The germline V gene encodes CDR1 MDHEN and CDR2 SYDVKM. CDR3: CASSHYTLGQGLDGYTF. The CDR3 DNA reads TGTGCCAGCAGTCACTATACCCTCGGACAGGGTCTGGATGGCTACACCTTC.

The rearrangement links TRBV6-5 to TRBJ1-2, with TRBD1 matching over 7 bases. The trim removed 10 bases at V and 7 bases at J, leaving 6 bases unmatched. The germline gives CDR1 MNHEY, CDR2 SVGAGI. CDR3 length: 11 residues. In nucleotides, the CDR3 is TGTGCCATCGGGACAGACGGTGGCTACACCTTC. The encoded protein is CAIGTDGGYTF.